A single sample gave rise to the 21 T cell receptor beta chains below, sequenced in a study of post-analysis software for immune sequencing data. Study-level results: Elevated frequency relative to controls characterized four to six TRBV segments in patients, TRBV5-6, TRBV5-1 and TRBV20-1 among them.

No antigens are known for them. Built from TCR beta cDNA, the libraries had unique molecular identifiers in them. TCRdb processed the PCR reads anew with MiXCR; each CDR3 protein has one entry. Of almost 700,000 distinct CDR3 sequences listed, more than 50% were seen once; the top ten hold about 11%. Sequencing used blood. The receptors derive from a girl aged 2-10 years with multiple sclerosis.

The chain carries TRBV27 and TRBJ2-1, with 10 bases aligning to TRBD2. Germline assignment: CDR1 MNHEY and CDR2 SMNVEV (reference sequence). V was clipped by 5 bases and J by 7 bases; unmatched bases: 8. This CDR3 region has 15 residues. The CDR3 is CASSPTSGAGNEQFF. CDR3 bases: TGTGCCAGCAGTCCAACTAGCGGGGCCGGGAATGAGCAGTTCTTC.

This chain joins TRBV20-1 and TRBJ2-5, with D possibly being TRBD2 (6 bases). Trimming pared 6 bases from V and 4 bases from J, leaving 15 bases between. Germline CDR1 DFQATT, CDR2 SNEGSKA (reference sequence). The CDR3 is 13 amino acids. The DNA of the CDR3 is TGCAGTGCCGGGACTCCACTTCTAGAGACCCAGTACTTC. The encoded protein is CSAGTPLLETQYF.

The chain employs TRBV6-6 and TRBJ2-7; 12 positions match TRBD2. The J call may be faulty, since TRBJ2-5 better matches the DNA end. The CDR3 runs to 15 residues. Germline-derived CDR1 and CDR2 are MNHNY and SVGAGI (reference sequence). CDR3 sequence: CASSHPSGREETQYF. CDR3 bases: TGTGCCAGCAGTCACCCTAGCGGGAGGGAGGAGACCCAGTACTTC.

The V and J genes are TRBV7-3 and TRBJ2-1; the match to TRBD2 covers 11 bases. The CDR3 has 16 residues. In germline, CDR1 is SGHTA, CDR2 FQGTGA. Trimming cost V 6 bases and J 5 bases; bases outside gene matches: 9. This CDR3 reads CASSPSGTSGHNEQFF. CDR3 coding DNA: TGTGCCAGCAGTCCATCCGGGACTAGCGGCCACAATGAGCAGTTCTTC.

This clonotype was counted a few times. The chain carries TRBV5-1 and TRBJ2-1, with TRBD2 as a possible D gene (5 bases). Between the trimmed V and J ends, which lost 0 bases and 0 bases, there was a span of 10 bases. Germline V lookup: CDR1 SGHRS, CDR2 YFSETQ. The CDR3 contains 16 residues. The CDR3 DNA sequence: TGCGCCAGCAGCTTGGGAGGGCTCAGCTCCTACAATGAGCAGTTCTTC. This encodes CASSLGGLSSYNEQFF. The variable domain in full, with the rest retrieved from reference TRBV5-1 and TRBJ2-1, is KAGVTQTPRYLIKTRGQQVTLSCSPISGHRSVSWYQQTPGQGLQFLFEYFSETQRNKGNFPGRFSGRQFSNSRSEMNVSTLELGDSALYLCASSLGGLSSYNEQFFGPGTRLTVL.

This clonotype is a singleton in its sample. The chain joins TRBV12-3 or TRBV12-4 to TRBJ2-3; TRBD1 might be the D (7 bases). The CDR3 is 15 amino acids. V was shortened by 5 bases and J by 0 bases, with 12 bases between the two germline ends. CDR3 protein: CASSGGTVSTDTQYF. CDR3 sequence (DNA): TGTGCCAGCAGTGGAGGGACAGTTAGCACAGATACGCAGTATTTT.

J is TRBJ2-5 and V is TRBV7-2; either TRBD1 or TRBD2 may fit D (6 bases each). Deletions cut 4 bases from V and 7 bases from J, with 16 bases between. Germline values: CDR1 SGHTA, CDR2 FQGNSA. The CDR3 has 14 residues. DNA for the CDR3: TGTGCCAGCAGCTCCGGGGGCAGGCGGGGGACCCAGTACTTC. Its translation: CASSSGGRRGTQYF.

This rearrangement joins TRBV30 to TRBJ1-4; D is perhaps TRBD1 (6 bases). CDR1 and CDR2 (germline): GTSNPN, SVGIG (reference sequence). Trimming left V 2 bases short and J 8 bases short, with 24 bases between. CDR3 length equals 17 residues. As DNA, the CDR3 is TGTGCCTGGAGTCCGCCGACGGGACACCTCATGCGGGAAAAACTGTTTTTT. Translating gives CAWSPPTGHLMREKLFF.

In DNA, the CDR3 is TGCGCCAGCAGCCAACCCACAGGGGCCTACGAGCAGTACTTC. It is translated as CASSQPTGAYEQYF. The chain combines TRBV4-1 with TRBJ2-5; the match to TRBD1 covers 7 bases. TRBJ2-7 matches the DNA end more closely, so the J call is doubtful. CDR3 length equals 14 residues. Germline V gene sequence: CDR1 MGHRA, CDR2 YSYEKL.

CDR3 sequence reads: CATCEGQQETQYF. The DNA for the CDR3 is TGTGCCACTTGTGAGGGACAACAAGAGACCCAGTACTTC. The rearrangement links TRBV10-3 to TRBJ2-5; tentative D call: TRBD1 (6 bases). V shed 10 bases and J shed 2 bases, with 14 bases lying between them. CDR1 ENHRY and CDR2 SYGVKD come from the germline V gene. CDR3 length: 13 amino acids.

CDR3 nucleotides: TGTGCCAGCAGCTCTACTAGCGGGATAATTCACGAGCAGTACTTC. Protein: CASSSTSGIIHEQYF. The chain links TRBV7-9 to TRBJ2-5, with 10 positions matching TRBD2. The last part of the DNA fits TRBJ2-7 better; the J call may be wrong. Germline assignment: CDR1 SEHNR and CDR2 FQNEAQ (reference sequence). The length of the CDR3 is 15 residues.

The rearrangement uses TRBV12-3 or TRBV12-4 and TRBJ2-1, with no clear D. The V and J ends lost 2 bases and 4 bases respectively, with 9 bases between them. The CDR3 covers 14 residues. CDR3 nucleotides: TGTGCCAGCAGTTTATGGAATGGTTACAATGAGCAGTTCTTC. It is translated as CASSLWNGYNEQFF.

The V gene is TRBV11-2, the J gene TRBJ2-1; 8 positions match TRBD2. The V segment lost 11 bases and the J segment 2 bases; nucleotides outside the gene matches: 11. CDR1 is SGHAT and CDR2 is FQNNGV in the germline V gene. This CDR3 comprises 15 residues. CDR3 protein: CASAMAGGPYNEQFF. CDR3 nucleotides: TGTGCCTCAGCGATGGCGGGGGGTCCCTACAATGAGCAGTTCTTC. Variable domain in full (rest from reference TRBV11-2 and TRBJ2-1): EAGVAQSPRYKIIEKRQSVAFWCNPISGHATLYWYQQILGQGPKLLIQFQNNGVVDDSQLPKDRFSAERLKGVDSTLKIQPAKLEDSAVYLCASAMAGGPYNEQFFGPGTRLTVL.

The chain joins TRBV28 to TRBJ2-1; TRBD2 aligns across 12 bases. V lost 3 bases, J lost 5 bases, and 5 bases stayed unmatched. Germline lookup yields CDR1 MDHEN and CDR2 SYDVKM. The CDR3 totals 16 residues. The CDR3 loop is CASSFSGLAGHNEQFF. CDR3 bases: TGTGCCAGCAGTTTTTCAGGACTAGCGGGGCACAATGAGCAGTTCTTC.

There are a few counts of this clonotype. The chain's CDR3 is CASSLDLESYEQYF. DNA for the CDR3: TGTGCCAGCAGCTTAGATCTCGAGAGTTACGAGCAGTACTTC. The chain has TRBV7-9 and TRBJ2-7, with D hard to call. The CDR3 runs to 14 residues. The V gene's germline CDR1 is SEHNR and CDR2 FQNEAQ (reference sequence). Trimming took 1 base from V and 4 from J, leaving 11 bases between them.

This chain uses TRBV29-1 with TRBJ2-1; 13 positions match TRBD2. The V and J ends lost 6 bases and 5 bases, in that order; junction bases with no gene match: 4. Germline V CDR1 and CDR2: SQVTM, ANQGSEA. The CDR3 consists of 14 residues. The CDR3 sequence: CSVAGTSGNNEQFF. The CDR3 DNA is TGCAGCGTAGCCGGGACTAGCGGGAACAATGAGCAGTTCTTC.

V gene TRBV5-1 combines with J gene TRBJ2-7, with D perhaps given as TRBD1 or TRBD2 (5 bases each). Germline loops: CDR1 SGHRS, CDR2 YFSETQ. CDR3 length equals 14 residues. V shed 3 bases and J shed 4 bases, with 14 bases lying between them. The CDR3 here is CASSWDGTLYEQYF. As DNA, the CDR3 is TGCGCCAGCAGCTGGGACGGGACCCTATACGAGCAGTACTTC.

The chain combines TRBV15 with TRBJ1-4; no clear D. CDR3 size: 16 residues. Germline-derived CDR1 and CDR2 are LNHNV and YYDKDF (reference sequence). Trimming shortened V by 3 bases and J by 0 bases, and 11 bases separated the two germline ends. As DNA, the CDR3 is TGTGCCACCAGCAGTGGGATTACTACAACTAATGAAAAACTGTTTTTT. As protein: CATSSGITTTNEKLFF.

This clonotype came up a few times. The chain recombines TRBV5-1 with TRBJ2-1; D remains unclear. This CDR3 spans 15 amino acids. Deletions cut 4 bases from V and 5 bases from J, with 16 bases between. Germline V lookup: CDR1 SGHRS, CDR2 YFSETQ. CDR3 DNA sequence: TGCGCCAGCAGCCCGAGAAGGCTATCGGACAATGAGCAGTTCTTC. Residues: CASSPRRLSDNEQFF.

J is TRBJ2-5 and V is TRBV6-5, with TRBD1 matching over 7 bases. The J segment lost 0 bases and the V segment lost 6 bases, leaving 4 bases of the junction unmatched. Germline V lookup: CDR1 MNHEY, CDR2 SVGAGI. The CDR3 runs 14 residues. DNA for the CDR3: TGTGCCAGCAGAAACACAGGGGACCAAGAGACCCAGTACTTC. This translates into CASRNTGDQETQYF.

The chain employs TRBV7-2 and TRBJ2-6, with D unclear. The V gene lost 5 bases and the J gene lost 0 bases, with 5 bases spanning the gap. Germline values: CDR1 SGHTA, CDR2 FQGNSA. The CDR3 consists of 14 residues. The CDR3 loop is CASSGVSGANVLTF. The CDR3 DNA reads TGTGCCAGCAGCGGAGTCTCTGGGGCCAACGTCCTGACTTTC.